These 10 T cell receptor beta chains share one sample of origin, sequenced in a study of response to subunit inactivated influenza vaccine. TCRdb called the RT-PCR reads again in MiXCR, with one record for every CDR3 protein. The sample has hundreds of thousands of distinct CDR3 sequences; 10% to 15% are singletons. This specimen was PBMCs from blood, taken on the day of vaccination. Receptors originate from a man aged 50 to 60 who received an inactivated influenza vaccine.

The V call is TRBV21-1, the J call TRBJ1-2; TRBD1 is taken as the D call from the table, unchecked against the DNA. TRBV21-1 is marked as a pseudogene. CDR3 size: 13 residues. The CDR3 DNA is TGTGCCAGCAGCAACCCGGACAGGGTTGGCTACACCTTC. Translated: CASSNPDRVGYTF.

This clonotype came up a few times. The gene calls are TRBV7-2 and TRBJ2-3, with a possible D match to TRBD2 (6 bases). Germline assignment: CDR1 SGHTA and CDR2 FQGNSA. The CDR3 runs to 16 residues. The V and J ends lost 2 bases and 0 bases respectively, with 12 bases between them. CDR3 coding DNA: TGTGCCAGCAGCTTATTGACTAGACCTAGCACAGATACGCAGTATTTT. Amino acids: CASSLLTRPSTDTQYF.

The chain has TRBV20-1 and TRBJ1-1; D remains unclear. Germline-derived CDR1 and CDR2 are DFQATT and SNEGSKA (reference sequence). The ends were cut back, 2 bases at V and 2 bases at J, with 3 bases in the middle. CDR3 length: 11 amino acids. CDR3 sequence (DNA): TGCAGTGCTAGATTTAACACTGAAGCTTTCTTT. It encodes CSARFNTEAFF.

The sample holds many counts of this clonotype. The rearrangement joins TRBV7-2 to TRBJ2-5; unclear D gene. Germline values: CDR1 SGHTA, CDR2 FQGNSA. Trimming pared 0 bases from V and 2 bases from J, leaving 10 bases between. The CDR3 totals 15 residues. In DNA form, the CDR3 reads TGTGCCAGCAGCTTAGCGGTCAGCCCGCAAGAGACCCAGTACTTC. Protein sequence: CASSLAVSPQETQYF.

Only a few counts were recorded for this clonotype. The rearrangement uses TRBV7-9 and TRBJ2-4; the D is unclear. This CDR3 contains 13 residues. Looked up from germline, CDR1 is SEHNR and CDR2 is FQNEAQ (reference sequence). V lost 4 bases, J lost 8 bases, and 12 bases lay in between. CDR3 bases: TGTGCCAGCAGCTCGAGCCTAGAGGACATTCAGTACTTC. Translating it yields CASSSSLEDIQYF.

V and J are TRBV6-5 and TRBJ1-4, with 7 bases lining up with TRBD1. Germline lookup yields CDR1 MNHEY and CDR2 SVGAGI. The CDR3 loop spans 12 amino acids. After removal of 8 bases from V and 7 bases from J, the junction contained 4 bases not matched to a gene. The CDR3 DNA follows: TGTGCCAGCCGACAGGGAGGTGAAAAACTGTTTTTT. The encoded protein is CASRQGGEKLFF.

This clonotype was counted between two and nine times. The chain joins TRBV4-3 to TRBJ2-2; a weak D match, TRBD1 (8 bases). CDR1 and CDR2 from the germline V gene are LGHNA and YSLEER. The CDR3 has 16 amino acids. The ends were cut back, 4 bases at V and 7 bases at J, with 19 bases in the middle. CDR3: CASSPQGARGIGELFF. The CDR3 bases are TGCGCCAGCAGCCCTCAGGGGGCGCGGGGGATCGGGGAGCTGTTTTTT.

There are a few counts of this clonotype. This chain connects TRBV28 to TRBJ1-2, with no clear D. Germline CDR1 is MDHEN and CDR2 is SYDVKM. V lost 7 bases and J 0 bases, leaving 12 bases between the germline ends. This CDR3 has 14 amino acids. The CDR3 region is CASKSVRANYGYTF. The CDR3 DNA reads TGTGCCAGCAAAAGCGTGAGGGCTAACTATGGCTACACCTTC.

This clonotype was detected ten times or more. The chain carries TRBV20-1 and TRBJ2-7; D uncertain. The V end was cut by 1 base, the J end by 5 bases, with 15 bases between. Germline assignment: CDR1 DFQATT and CDR2 SNEGSKA (reference sequence). This CDR3 comprises 14 residues. The CDR3 coding sequence is TGCAGTGCTAGAGGTGGTTCGGCCCCTCACGAGCAGTACTTC. Translation gives CSARGGSAPHEQYF.

This clonotype was seen ten or more times. V is TRBV20-1 and J is TRBJ2-7; possible D gene TRBD1, 5 bases. Germline-derived CDR1 and CDR2 are DFQATT and SNEGSKA (reference sequence). With 6 bases removed from V and 5 bases from J, the gap between germline ends came to 8 bases. The CDR3 consists of 10 residues. CDR3 sequence reads: CSAGVNEQYF. As DNA, the CDR3 is TGCAGTGCAGGGGTTAACGAGCAGTACTTC.